The 10 T cell receptor beta chains in this list originate from one sample, sequenced in a study of T cell responses to AZD1222 COVID-19 vaccine. The repertoire was sequenced with immunoSEQ multiplex PCR; TCRdb's copy has only in-frame clones and lacks some. The repertoire holds 120,000 or so clones, with over 75% as singletons. The sample in question was peripheral blood, obtained on day 0 of AZD1222 vaccination. The receptors were sampled from an adult in good health.

The genes are TRBV10-3 and TRBJ2-1; tentatively, D is TRBD2 (6 bases). The CDR3 loop spans 13 amino acids. Germline assignment: CDR1 ENHRY and CDR2 SYGVKD. Trimming cost V 11 bases and J 5 bases, with 16 bases left between them. The CDR3 spells CAVQGLFNNEQFF. CDR3 bases: TGTGCCGTTCAGGGACTCTTTAACAATGAGCAGTTCTTC.

J is TRBJ2-7 and V is TRBV7-9, with D unresolved. CDR3 length: 16 amino acids. Germline CDR1 reads SEHNR; CDR2 reads FQNEAQ (reference sequence). V gave up 2 bases and J gave up 6 bases, with 20 bases separating them. CDR3 coding DNA: TGTGCCAGCAGCTTACCCAACAGTTTGCCTCCCTCCGAGCAGTACTTC. Its translation is CASSLPNSLPPSEQYF.

The rearrangement joins TRBV7-8 to TRBJ2-1; TRBD1 is a possible D gene (6 bases). Germline values: CDR1 SGHVS, CDR2 FQNEAQ. V dropped 2 bases and J dropped 10 bases, with 21 bases sitting between them. The CDR3 extends over 16 amino acids. Here the CDR3 reads CASSLWLSTGHKEQFF. The DNA for the CDR3 is TGTGCCAGCAGCTTATGGCTTTCCACAGGGCATAAGGAGCAGTTCTTC.

The chain uses TRBV5-1 and TRBJ2-3, with 7 bases aligning to TRBD1. Germline trimming cut 4 bases from V and 2 bases from J; bases unmatched to any gene: 7. Germline lookup yields CDR1 SGHRS and CDR2 YFSETQ. CDR3 length: 15 residues. CDR3 sequence: CASSPYRGHTDTQYF. CDR3 DNA sequence: TGCGCCAGCAGCCCGTACAGGGGACACACAGATACGCAGTATTTT.

The chain employs TRBV29-1 and TRBJ2-1, with a possible D match to TRBD1 (6 bases). The germline V and J ends were trimmed by 7 bases and 3 bases, with 13 bases remaining between them. CDR3 size: 13 residues. Per the germline V gene, CDR1 is SQVTM and CDR2 is ANQGSEA. The CDR3 bases are TGCAGCGCCGCAGGGGTTCTCTACAATGAGCAGTTCTTC. Amino acid sequence: CSAAGVLYNEQFF.

This clone was observed a single time. The V and J genes are TRBV4-3 and TRBJ2-6, with D possibly being TRBD1 or TRBD2 (5 bases each). Germline V gives CDR1 LGHNA, CDR2 YSLEER. The length of the CDR3 is 15 residues. Between the trimmed V and J ends, which lost 5 bases and 4 bases, there was a span of 12 bases. The CDR3 loop reads CASSGGISGANVLTF. In nucleotides, the CDR3 is TGCGCCAGCAGCGGGGGAATCTCAGGGGCCAACGTCCTGACTTTC.

This clone was observed a single time. V gene TRBV27 combines with J gene TRBJ1-1, with D perhaps matching TRBD1 (6 bases). V was trimmed by 6 bases and J by 7 bases, leaving 24 bases between them. This CDR3 spans 16 amino acids. Per the germline V gene, CDR1 is MNHEY and CDR2 is SMNVEV (reference sequence). CDR3 in amino acids: CASSPYPGPGEFEAFF. Written as DNA, the CDR3 is TGTGCCAGCAGCCCCTACCCGGGCCCAGGGGAGTTTGAAGCTTTCTTT.

This clone was seen once. The V and J genes are TRBV5-4 and TRBJ2-1; D not certain. Germline V lookup: CDR1 SGHNT, CDR2 YYREEE (reference sequence). V lost 9 bases and J lost 0, with 19 bases in between. CDR3 size: 16 residues. The CDR3 nucleotides are TGTGCCACCCTAATGGCGGTCGGGTCCTCCTACAATGAGCAGTTCTTC. Its translation: CATLMAVGSSYNEQFF.

The CDR3 nucleotides are TGTGCCAGCAGCCTCGACAGGAACACTGAAGCTTTCTTT. Its translation is CASSLDRNTEAFF. V is TRBV5-8 and J is TRBJ1-1, with a possible D match to TRBD1 (5 bases). CDR1 and CDR2 from the germline V gene are SGHTS and YDEGEE. Trimming pared 4 bases from V and 1 base from J, leaving 8 bases between. This CDR3 contains 13 residues.

The chain carries TRBV6-5 and TRBJ2-5; no definite D call. The CDR3 is 15 residues long. Trimming pared 0 bases from V and 2 bases from J, leaving 10 bases between. Germline CDR1 MNHEY, CDR2 SVGAGI. The CDR3 sequence: CASSYSVARQETQYF. DNA for the CDR3: TGTGCCAGCAGTTACTCGGTCGCCAGACAAGAGACCCAGTACTTC.